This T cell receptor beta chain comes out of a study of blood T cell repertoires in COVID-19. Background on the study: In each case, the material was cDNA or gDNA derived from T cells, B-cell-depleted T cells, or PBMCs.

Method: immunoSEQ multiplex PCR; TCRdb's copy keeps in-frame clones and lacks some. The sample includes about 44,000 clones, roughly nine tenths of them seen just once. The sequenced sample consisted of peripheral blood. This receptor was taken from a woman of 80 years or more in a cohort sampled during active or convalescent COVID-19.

CDR3 bases: TGTGCCAGCAGTCGACTGCCCGGGGGGCAAGAGACCCAGTACTTC. Translated: CASSRLPGGQETQYF. The chain combines TRBV6-5 with TRBJ2-5; 7 bases line up with TRBD2. CDR3 length equals 15 residues. Germline V CDR1 and CDR2: MNHEY, SVGAGI. J gave up 2 bases and V 5 bases, and 8 bases lay outside the gene matches.